The 32 T cell receptor beta chains below were found in one sample sequenced in a study of blood T cell repertoires in COVID-19. Sequencing was performed with immunoSEQ multiplex PCR; in TCRdb, only in-frame clones are kept and a portion is missing. The data contain 390,000 or so clones, around 86% of them singletons. The sequencing input was peripheral blood. Receptors were obtained from a woman in her twenties or thirties with active or convalescent COVID-19.

The rearrangement links TRBV5-1 to TRBJ1-1, with D unclear. CDR3 length equals 14 residues. Trimming cost V 3 bases and J 1 base, with 10 bases left between them. Germline V gene sequence: CDR1 SGHRS, CDR2 YFSETQ. The CDR3 here is CASSSFNRNTEAFF. Here the CDR3 DNA reads TGCGCCAGCAGCTCGTTTAATAGGAACACTGAAGCTTTCTTT.

The rearrangement joins TRBV9 to TRBJ2-3; 11 nucleotides match TRBD2. Trimming cost V 3 bases and J 4 bases; bases outside gene matches: 7. The germline V gene encodes CDR1 SGDLS and CDR2 YYNGEE. The CDR3 covers 16 residues. The DNA of the CDR3 is TGTGCCAGCAGCGCTCTCACTAGCGGGGGTGCAGATACGCAGTATTTT. Translating it yields CASSALTSGGADTQYF.

In the case of this clone: The sample contains more than one DNA sequence encoding this CDR3. The genes are TRBV6-6 and TRBJ1-1; no reliable D call. V gave up 0 bases and J gave up 0 bases, with 8 bases separating them. The CDR3 consists of 15 residues. CDR1 is MNHNY, CDR2 SVGAGI, per germline (reference sequence). CDR3 sequence reads: CASSYSTGMNTEAFF. In DNA, the CDR3 is TGTGCCAGCAGTTACTCGACTGGTATGAACACTGAAGCTTTCTTT.

The DNA for the CDR3 is TGCAGCGGACAAGGGACTAGCGGGAGTCCAGAGACCCAGTACTTC. Translation gives CSGQGTSGSPETQYF. This chain joins TRBV29-1 and TRBJ2-5; 14 positions agree with TRBD2. V lost 7 bases and J lost 4; bases outside the gene matches: 8. The CDR3 extends over 15 amino acids. The V gene's germline CDR1 is SQVTM and CDR2 ANQGSEA.

CDR3 nucleotide sequence: TGTGCCAGCAGCATGCAGGGCTCCTACGAGCAGTACTTC. It yields the protein CASSMQGSYEQYF. The V call is TRBV5-4, the J call TRBJ2-7; the D gene is possibly TRBD1 (5 bases). V dropped 4 bases and J dropped 0 bases, with 8 bases sitting between them. Germline V CDR1 and CDR2: SGHNT, YYREEE (reference sequence). This CDR3 has 13 residues.

The chain couples TRBV2 to TRBJ2-3; 14 positions match TRBD2. Germline CDR1 and CDR2: SNHLY and FYNNEI. V was pared by 7 bases and J by 6 bases, with 3 bases of the junction left unmatched. There are 14 residues in the CDR3. In DNA, the CDR3 is TGTGCCAGCACGTGGACTAGCGGGAGGGATACGCAGTATTTT. Translated, it gives CASTWTSGRDTQYF. Using reference TRBV2 and TRBJ2-3 for the parts outside the CDR3, the full variable domain is EPEVTQTPSHQVTQMGQEVILRCVPISNHLYFYWYRQILGQKVEFLVSFYNNEISEKSEIFDDQFSVERPDGSNFTLKIRSTKLEDSAMYFCASTWTSGRDTQYFGPGTRLTVL.

The gene calls are TRBV10-3 and TRBJ1-6, with 8 bases that match TRBD1. From germline, CDR1 is ENHRY and CDR2 SYGVKD. The trim removed 2 bases at V and 9 bases at J, leaving 6 bases unmatched. The CDR3 loop spans 15 amino acids. The CDR3 DNA reads as TGTGCCATCAGTGAGGCTGCAGGGGGCAGTTCACCCCTCCACTTT. This codes for CAISEAAGGSSPLHF.

V usage is TRBV6-5 and J usage is TRBJ1-5; 7 nucleotides align to TRBD1. The V gene's germline CDR1 is MNHEY and CDR2 SVGAGI. V was clipped by 4 bases and J by 0 bases; unmatched bases: 6. This CDR3 spans 16 amino acids. CDR3 bases: TGTGCCAGCAGTTGGGGACAGCCAAGTAGCAATCAGCCCCAGCATTTT. It encodes CASSWGQPSSNQPQHF.

The J gene is TRBJ2-7, the V gene TRBV10-2; 7 bases line up with TRBD1. Germline V gene data show CDR1 as WSHSY and CDR2 as SAAADI. The CDR3 runs 13 residues. The trim removed 5 bases at V and 4 bases at J, leaving 5 bases unmatched. The CDR3 spells CASSTPDRYEQYF. The DNA for the CDR3 is TGCGCCAGCAGTACACCGGACAGGTACGAGCAGTACTTC.

This chain links TRBV27 with TRBJ2-7; 8 positions match TRBD1. The CDR3 has 14 residues. V was pared by 0 bases and J by 3 bases, with 1 base of the junction left unmatched. Germline V gene sequence: CDR1 MNHEY, CDR2 SMNVEV (reference sequence). This chain's CDR3 is CASSLSDRGYEQYF. The CDR3 bases are TGTGCCAGCAGTTTATCCGACAGGGGCTACGAGCAGTACTTC.

The chain carries TRBV18 and TRBJ1-2; a possible D gene is TRBD1 (6 bases). The germline gives CDR1 KGHSH, CDR2 LQKENI. V lost 5 bases to trimming and J lost 0 bases, with 16 bases between them. The CDR3 extends over 16 amino acids. CDR3 loop: CASSGGRMRANYGYTF. The CDR3 DNA follows: TGTGCCAGCTCAGGGGGCCGGATGAGAGCTAACTATGGCTACACCTTC.

This clone was recorded a few times. The chain recombines TRBV28 with TRBJ1-1; D gene ambiguous. The V end lost 4 bases, the J end lost 0 bases, and 6 bases lay between the germline ends. Germline V gene sequence: CDR1 MDHEN, CDR2 SYDVKM. The CDR3 contains 13 residues. As DNA, the CDR3 is TGTGCCAGCAGTTCCTCTCTGAACACTGAAGCTTTCTTT. Its translation is CASSSSLNTEAFF.

This clone was detected only a few times. The CDR3 region is CASSYSDRVLYEQYF. The CDR3 DNA reads as TGTGCCAGCAGTTACTCCGACAGGGTCTTGTACGAGCAGTACTTC. J is TRBJ2-7 and V is TRBV6-6, with 7 bases identical to TRBD1. CDR1 MNHNY and CDR2 SVGAGI come from the germline V gene (reference sequence). The CDR3 is made up of 15 amino acids. Unmatched junction bases numbered 6, after V lost 0 bases and J lost 4 bases.

This clone showed up just once. This chain joins TRBV30 and TRBJ1-5, with 7 nucleotides matching TRBD1. Germline V gives CDR1 GTSNPN, CDR2 SVGIG (reference sequence). J was trimmed by 2 bases and V by 1 base; bases with no gene match: 8. This CDR3 is 16 amino acids long. CDR3 DNA sequence: TGTGCCTGGAGTGCTCCGGGACAGATGGGCAATCAGCCCCAGCATTTT. This translates into CAWSAPGQMGNQPQHF.

In this sample, this clone turned up once. The V gene is TRBV28, the J gene TRBJ2-5, with 10 bases aligning to TRBD2. This CDR3 is 16 amino acids long. The V and J ends lost 7 bases and 5 bases, in that order; junction bases with no gene match: 13. Germline loops: CDR1 MDHEN, CDR2 SYDVKM. CDR3 bases: TGTGCCAGCATGGACAGCGGGAGGGCCTTAGCGGAGACCCAGTACTTC. Translation gives CASMDSGRALAETQYF.

CDR3 sequence: CASSQGADGSEAFF. The CDR3 bases are TGTGCCAGCAGCCAAGGAGCGGATGGTTCTGAAGCTTTCTTT. J is TRBJ1-1 and V is TRBV3-1 (or the pseudogene TRBV3-2); D is uncertain. Trimming removed 1 base from V and 6 bases from J, with 12 bases in between. The germline CDR1 and CDR2 sequences are LGHDT and YNNKEL (reference sequence). The CDR3 is 14 residues long.

The chain is built from TRBV19 and TRBJ1-2; 9 bases line up with TRBD1. Trimming took 4 bases from V and 8 from J; bases not matched to a gene: 5. The CDR3 is 13 amino acids. The germline CDR1 and CDR2 sequences are LNHDA and SQIVND (reference sequence). CDR3 DNA: TGTGCCAGTAGTACCGGACAGGGGAGCGGCTACACCTTC. Protein sequence: CASSTGQGSGYTF.

The V gene is TRBV3-1 (or the pseudogene TRBV3-2), the J gene TRBJ2-3; 7 bases are shared with TRBD2. The V segment lost 1 base and the J segment 9 bases; nucleotides outside the gene matches: 7. The germline V gene encodes CDR1 LGHDT and CDR2 YNNKEL (reference sequence). The CDR3 consists of 14 residues. The CDR3 DNA follows: TGTGCCAGCAGCCAAGTTAGCGGGCTCCAAACGCAGTATTTT. Protein product: CASSQVSGLQTQYF.

V gene TRBV18 combines with J gene TRBJ2-5, with D possibly matching TRBD1 (6 bases). This CDR3 has 17 amino acids. The germline V gene has CDR1 KGHSH and CDR2 LQKENI. With 0 bases removed from V and 2 bases from J, the gap between germline ends came to 16 bases. This chain's CDR3 is CASSPPRGEGGQETQYF. The CDR3 region has the DNA TGTGCCAGCTCACCACCGCGCGGTGAAGGGGGACAAGAGACCCAGTACTTC. The whole variable domain, remainder taken from reference TRBV18 and TRBJ2-5, is NAGVMQNPRHLVRRRGQEARLRCSPMKGHSHVYWYRQLPEEGLKFMVYLQKENIIDESGMPKERFSAEFPKEGPSILRIQQVVRGDSAAYFCASSPPRGEGGQETQYFGPGTRLLVL.

The chain's CDR3 is CASSQGTGGVKLFF. The CDR3 DNA reads as TGTGCCAGCAGCCAAGGGACAGGGGGAGTAAAACTGTTTTTT. The chain has TRBV11-2 and TRBJ1-4, with TRBD1 matching 11 bases. After removal of 5 bases from V and 10 bases from J, the junction contained 6 bases not matched to a gene. The CDR3 totals 14 residues. Per germline, CDR1 SGHAT and CDR2 FQNNGV.

The chain combines TRBV7-2 with TRBJ2-1; perhaps TRBD1 as D (6 bases). Looked up from germline, CDR1 is SGHTA and CDR2 is FQGNSA. This CDR3 spans 14 amino acids. V was pared by 5 bases and J by 1 base, with 9 bases between. CDR3 DNA: TGTGCCAGCAGCATCGGACAGTCCTACAATGAGCAGTTCTTC. This gives the protein CASSIGQSYNEQFF.

The J gene is TRBJ2-2, the V gene TRBV10-3; 8 bases align to TRBD2. The CDR3 has 15 residues. Germline V lookup: CDR1 ENHRY, CDR2 SYGVKD. Trimming at V came to 4 bases and at J to 5 bases, leaving 6 bases not matched to a gene. The CDR3: CAISVGGGRTGELFF. The CDR3, as DNA: TGTGCCATCAGTGTCGGGGGGGGCAGGACCGGGGAGCTGTTTTTT.

The chain has TRBV7-9 and TRBJ2-2; D is perhaps TRBD2 (7 bases). V gave up 1 base and J gave up 7 bases, with 16 bases separating them. This CDR3 contains 16 residues. Germline CDR1 is SEHNR and CDR2 is FQNEAQ (reference sequence). CDR3 bases: TGTGCCAGCAGCTTAGGCCCCGCGGGGGCGAGCGGGGAGCTGTTTTTT. Protein: CASSLGPAGASGELFF.

Only a few counts were recorded for this clone. V usage is TRBV5-5 and J usage is TRBJ1-5; no clear D gene. Germline CDR1 and CDR2: SGHKS and YYEKEE (reference sequence). CDR3 length equals 15 residues. Trimming took 2 bases from V and 4 from J, leaving 13 bases between them. Written as DNA, the CDR3 is TGTGCCAGCAGCTTCGGTGGAGCACTTAATCAGCCCCAGCATTTT. It specifies CASSFGGALNQPQHF.

The rearrangement joins TRBV7-2 to TRBJ2-1; D not certain. Germline V CDR1 and CDR2: SGHTA, FQGNSA. Trimming took off 5 bases at V and 5 bases at J, with 10 bases between the two ends. The CDR3 covers 13 residues. The CDR3 DNA reads TGTGCCAGCAGCCCACCTGCGAACAATGAGCAGTTCTTC. Its translation is CASSPPANNEQFF. Full variable domain (rest looked up from reference TRBV7-2 and TRBJ2-1): GAGVSQSPSNKVTEKGKDVELRCDPISGHTALYWYRQSLGQGLEFLIYFQGNSAPDKSGLPSDRFSAERTGGSVSTLTIQRTQQEDSAVYLCASSPPANNEQFFGPGTRLTVL.

This clone was seen a few times. The rearrangement uses TRBV5-1 and TRBJ1-3, with 8 bases aligning to TRBD1. The CDR3 loop spans 13 amino acids. Germline loops: CDR1 SGHRS, CDR2 YFSETQ. V gave up 4 bases and J gave up 7 bases; unmatched junction bases: 4. The CDR3 nucleotides are TGCGCCAGCAGCGAGGACAGGGTGAACACCATATATTTT. Translated, it gives CASSEDRVNTIYF.

CDR3 in amino acids: CASSVYNTDTQYF. CDR3 DNA sequence: TGTGCCAGCAGTGTTTACAACACAGATACGCAGTATTTT. The rearrangement links TRBV27 to TRBJ2-3; unclear D gene. CDR3 length equals 13 residues. The ends were cut back, 5 bases at V and 2 bases at J, with 8 bases in the middle. Germline-derived CDR1 and CDR2 are MNHEY and SMNVEV (reference sequence).

Here the CDR3 DNA reads TGTGCCAGCAGCTTAGGGGGCCCGGGACTAGCGGAGTACAATGAGCAGTTCTTC. Its translation: CASSLGGPGLAEYNEQFF. The chain carries TRBV7-2 and TRBJ2-1; 11 bases match TRBD2. In germline, CDR1 is SGHTA, CDR2 FQGNSA. This CDR3 is built from 18 residues. With 1 base clipped from V and 4 bases from J, the junction kept 9 bases outside the gene matches.

The rearrangement uses TRBV7-9 and TRBJ1-4; TRBD1 agrees at 7 bases. This CDR3 is built from 16 residues. The germline gives CDR1 SEHNR, CDR2 FQNEAQ (reference sequence). V shed 2 bases and J 4 bases; nucleotides not matched to a gene: 7. The CDR3 here is CASSLWGTEVNEKLFF. CDR3 in DNA: TGTGCCAGCAGCTTATGGGGGACAGAGGTTAATGAAAAACTGTTTTTT.

There are a few counts of this clone. V gene TRBV5-8 combines with J gene TRBJ1-3; 10 nucleotides line up with TRBD1. The V segment lost 3 bases and the J segment 4 bases; nucleotides outside the gene matches: 4. Germline lookup yields CDR1 SGHTS and CDR2 YDEGEE. The CDR3 runs 15 residues. CDR3 sequence: CASSSGQGVGNTIYF. In nucleotides, the CDR3 is TGTGCCAGCAGCTCCGGACAGGGGGTCGGAAACACCATATATTTT.

The rearrangement joins TRBV7-9 to TRBJ2-7, with D uncertain. V gave up 4 bases and J gave up 3 bases, with 10 bases separating them. The CDR3 totals 13 residues. Germline V lookup: CDR1 SEHNR, CDR2 FQNEAQ (reference sequence). In nucleotides, the CDR3 is TGTGCCAGCAGCTCGTCGCCCGGCTACGAGCAGTACTTC. Protein sequence: CASSSSPGYEQYF.

This chain connects TRBV7-9 to TRBJ1-2; TRBD1 is a possible D gene (5 bases). Trimming cost V 1 base and J 2 bases, with 11 bases left between them. The germline gives CDR1 SEHNR, CDR2 FQNEAQ (reference sequence). The CDR3 sequence is 15 residues long. The DNA of the CDR3 is TGTGCCAGCAGCTTAGTCGAGACAGTGAACTATGGCTACACCTTC. Translation: CASSLVETVNYGYTF.